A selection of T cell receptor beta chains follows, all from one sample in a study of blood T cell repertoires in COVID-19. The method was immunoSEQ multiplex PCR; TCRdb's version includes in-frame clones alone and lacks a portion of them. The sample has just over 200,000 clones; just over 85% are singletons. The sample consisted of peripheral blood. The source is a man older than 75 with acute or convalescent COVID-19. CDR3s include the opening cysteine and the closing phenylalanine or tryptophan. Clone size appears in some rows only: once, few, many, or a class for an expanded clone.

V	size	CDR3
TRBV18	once	CASSSRDRNEKLFF
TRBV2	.	CASRRQGATTEAFF
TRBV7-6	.	CASSLWALGNQPQHF
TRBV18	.	CASRGIVNTEAFF
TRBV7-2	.	CASKSGRIGDTQYF
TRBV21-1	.	CASSIIFDGGSTDTQYF
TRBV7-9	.	CASSSGTAFSTDTQYF
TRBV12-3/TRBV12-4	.	CASSFSSVPEQFF
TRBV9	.	CASSVGLPGQGRNEQFF
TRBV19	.	CASSKGQGTVNEQFF
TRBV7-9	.	CASSQRDDGAKNIQYF
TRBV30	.	CAWSVGGVVTQYF
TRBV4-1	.	CASSQGIFSGNTIYF
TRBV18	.	CASSRDSYNSPLHF
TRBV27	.	CASTKSGRIDTGELFF
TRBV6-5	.	CASKRGTSEVNEQFF
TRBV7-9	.	CASSLSQSGGETQYF
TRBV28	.	CASSLTGAREQYF
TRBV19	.	CASNNRVSPLHF
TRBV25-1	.	CASTSGANVLTF
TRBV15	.	CATSRVAGGPMREQYF
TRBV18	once	CASSPPSQGNNEQFF
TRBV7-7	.	CASSSSAGAHETQYF
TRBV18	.	CASSPTADGNTIYF
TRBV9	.	CASSGGDLAGVQETQYF
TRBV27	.	CASSLTTRQSLTETQYF
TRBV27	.	CASSTRTRPTYEQYF
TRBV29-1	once	CSVALPGGPQHF
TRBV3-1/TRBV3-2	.	CASSQERTGFGEKLFF
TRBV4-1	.	CASSQEGLAGEEWLETQYF
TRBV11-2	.	CASSLGTGAPFEAFF
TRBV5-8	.	CASSPGLLETQYF
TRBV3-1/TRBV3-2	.	CASSHSGKETQYF
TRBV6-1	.	CASSEGATYSNQPQHF
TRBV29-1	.	CSVVSPRRGLSYEQYF
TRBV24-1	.	CATSDPWTSGRYNEQFF
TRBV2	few	CASTPTGFSTDTQYF
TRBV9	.	CASSRRPLGLSWELFF
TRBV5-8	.	CASSPPGASGTYNEQFF
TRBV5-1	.	CASSSLRTSGRSTDTQYF
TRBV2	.	CASGRDNLNTEAFF
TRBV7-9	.	CASSGSGEGNQPQHF
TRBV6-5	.	CASRATGKFYGYTF
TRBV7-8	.	CASSLEQKTGTDTQYF